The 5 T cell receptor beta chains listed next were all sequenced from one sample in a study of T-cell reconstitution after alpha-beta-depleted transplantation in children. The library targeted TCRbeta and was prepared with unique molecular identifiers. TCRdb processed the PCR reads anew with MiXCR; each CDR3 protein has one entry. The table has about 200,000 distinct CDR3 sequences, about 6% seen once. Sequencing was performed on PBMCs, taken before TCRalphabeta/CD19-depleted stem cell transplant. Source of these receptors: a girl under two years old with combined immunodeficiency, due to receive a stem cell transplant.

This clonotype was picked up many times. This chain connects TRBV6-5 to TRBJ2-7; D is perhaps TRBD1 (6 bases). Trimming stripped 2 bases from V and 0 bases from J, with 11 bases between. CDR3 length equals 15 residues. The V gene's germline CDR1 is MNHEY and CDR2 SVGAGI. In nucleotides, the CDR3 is TGTGCCAGCAGTTACAGGGGGATGAGCTCCTACGAGCAGTACTTC. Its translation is CASSYRGMSSYEQYF.

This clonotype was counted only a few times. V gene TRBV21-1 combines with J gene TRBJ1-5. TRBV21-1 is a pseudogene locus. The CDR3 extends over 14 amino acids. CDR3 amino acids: CASSPPRLDQPQHF. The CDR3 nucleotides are TGTGCCAGCAGCCCTCCGCGATTGGATCAGCCCCAGCATTTT.

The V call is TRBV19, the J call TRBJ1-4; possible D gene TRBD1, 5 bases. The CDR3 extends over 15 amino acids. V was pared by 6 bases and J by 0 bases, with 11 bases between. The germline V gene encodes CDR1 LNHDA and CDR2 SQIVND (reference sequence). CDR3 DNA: TGTGCCAGTAGCCGCGACAGTGCAACTAATGAAAAACTGTTTTTT. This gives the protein CASSRDSATNEKLFF.

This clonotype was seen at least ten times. The CDR3 loop reads CASSQGIAGQETQYF. As DNA, the CDR3 is TGCGCCAGCAGCCAAGGCATAGCGGGGCAAGAGACCCAGTACTTC. The gene calls are TRBV4-1 and TRBJ2-5, with 8 bases fitting TRBD2. This CDR3 contains 15 residues. Germline CDR1 is MGHRA and CDR2 is YSYEKL. Unmatched junction bases numbered 3, after V lost 1 base and J lost 2 bases.

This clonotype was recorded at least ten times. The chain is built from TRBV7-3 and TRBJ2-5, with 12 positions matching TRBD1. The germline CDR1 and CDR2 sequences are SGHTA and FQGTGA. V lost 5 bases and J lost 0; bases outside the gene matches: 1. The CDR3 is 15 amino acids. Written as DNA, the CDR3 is TGTGCCAGCAGCGGGACAGGGGGCAACCAAGAGACCCAGTACTTC. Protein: CASSGTGGNQETQYF.